Following are 11 T cell receptor beta chains from one sample sequenced in a study of CD8 T cells in ankylosing spondylitis. TCRdb passed the 5' RACE reads through MiXCR, listing each CDR3 protein once. This sample has 100,000 or so distinct CDR3 sequences, with less than 25% found just once. Sequencing input: synovial fluid, either unsorted or a sorted T cell fraction (not recorded which). These receptors originate from a male donor with ankylosing spondylitis.

Of note for this clonotype: One end of the junction does not line up with germline, which may come from a read error. The gene calls are TRBV12-3 or TRBV12-4 and TRBJ1-1; the match to TRBD1 covers 8 bases. The CDR3 loop spans 13 amino acids. CDR3 in amino acids: CASILTGGTEAFF. The DNA for the CDR3 is TGTGCCAGCATTTTAACAGGGGGCACTGAAGCTTTCTTT.

The V call is TRBV10-3, the J call TRBJ2-3, with 9 bases matching TRBD2. There are 14 residues in the CDR3. V shed 4 bases, J shed 1 base, and the junction held 0 bases outside the gene matches. Germline values: CDR1 ENHRY, CDR2 SYGVKD. The CDR3 region is CAISGTSGTDTQYF. The CDR3 region has the DNA TGTGCCATCAGTGGGACTAGCGGCACAGATACGCAGTATTTT.

This clonotype was detected only a few times. The chain couples TRBV29-1 to TRBJ1-4; tentatively, D is TRBD1 (5 bases). Germline V gene data show CDR1 as SQVTM and CDR2 as ANQGSEA. The CDR3 consists of 14 residues. Trimming stripped 4 bases from V and 0 bases from J, with 9 bases between. CDR3 in amino acids: CSVVPDTTNEKLFF. CDR3 nucleotides: TGCAGCGTTGTTCCGGACACAACTAATGAAAAACTGTTTTTT.

In its sample, this clonotype was seen a few times. V gene TRBV5-4 combines with J gene TRBJ2-7, with TRBD2 matching over 7 bases. Germline V lookup: CDR1 SGHNT, CDR2 YYREEE (reference sequence). The CDR3 consists of 14 residues. After removal of 4 bases from V and 0 bases from J, the junction contained 4 bases not matched to a gene. CDR3 coding DNA: TGTGCCAGCAGCCCCACTAGCGACTCCTACGAGCAGTACTTC. This gives the protein CASSPTSDSYEQYF.

This clonotype turned up a few times. The V call is TRBV21-1, the J call TRBJ1-3; the table's D call, TRBD1, was not checked against the DNA. TRBV21-1 is reported as a pseudogene. The CDR3 consists of 20 residues. CDR3: CASLEKCSRPRKASGNTIYF. In nucleotides, the CDR3 is TGTGCCAGCCTAGAAAAATGTAGCAGGCCCCGGAAGGCCTCTGGAAACACCATATATTTT.

This clonotype has only a few counts. J is TRBJ2-1 and V is TRBV10-3; 7 bases line up with TRBD1. V gave up 4 bases and J gave up 9 bases; unmatched junction bases: 12. The CDR3 covers 15 residues. CDR1 and CDR2 (germline): ENHRY, SYGVKD. The CDR3 bases are TGTGCCATCAGTGCGGAGACTCCGGGACAGATTGAGCAGTTCTTC. This codes for CAISAETPGQIEQFF.

This clonotype was observed many times. The rearrangement joins TRBV5-1 to TRBJ2-1; the D gene is possibly TRBD1 (5 bases). The CDR3 length is 14 residues. Germline V gene sequence: CDR1 SGHRS, CDR2 YFSETQ. With 0 bases removed from V and 9 bases from J, the gap between germline ends came to 13 bases. The CDR3 nucleotides read TGCGCCAGCAGCTTGGGACAGTGGGTGGGTGAGCAGTTCTTC. The encoded protein is CASSLGQWVGEQFF. The full variable domain, rest sourced from reference TRBV5-1 and TRBJ2-1, is KAGVTQTPRYLIKTRGQQVTLSCSPISGHRSVSWYQQTPGQGLQFLFEYFSETQRNKGNFPGRFSGRQFSNSRSEMNVSTLELGDSALYLCASSLGQWVGEQFFGPGTRLTVL.

This clonotype was seen a handful of times. V and J are TRBV12-3 or TRBV12-4 and TRBJ2-5; TRBD1 matches at 10 bases. The V segment lost 5 bases and the J segment 5 bases; nucleotides outside the gene matches: 2. This CDR3 is built from 13 residues. CDR3: CASSGTGEETQYF. The CDR3 DNA reads TGTGCCAGCAGTGGGACAGGGGAGGAGACCCAGTACTTC.

This clonotype turned up a few times. The chain is built from TRBV20-1 and TRBJ1-2; TRBD1 aligns across 7 bases. The V segment lost 5 bases and the J segment 0 bases; nucleotides outside the gene matches: 12. CDR1 DFQATT and CDR2 SNEGSKA come from the germline V gene (reference sequence). The CDR3 is made up of 16 amino acids. CDR3 residues: CSAQGVTTLSNYGYTF. CDR3 coding DNA: TGCAGTGCTCAGGGGGTCACTACACTTTCTAACTATGGCTACACCTTC.

The chain links TRBV7-8 to TRBJ2-5; no firm D call. CDR1 and CDR2 from the germline V gene are SGHVS and FQNEAQ. Trimming took 1 base from V and 2 from J, leaving 14 bases between them. CDR3 length: 16 amino acids. The CDR3 coding sequence is TGTGCCAGCAGCTTAGATCTAAAGTGGGGACAAGAGACCCAGTACTTC. Its protein is CASSLDLKWGQETQYF.

The V call is TRBV5-1, the J call TRBJ2-2, with D maybe TRBD2 (6 bases). CDR1 is SGHRS, CDR2 YFSETQ, per germline. V was clipped by 6 bases and J by 3 bases, with 18 bases between them. The CDR3 consists of 16 residues. Here the CDR3 DNA reads TGCGCCAGCACCAGGCAAGAGGGAGGCCACACCGGGGAGCTGTTTTTT. Translated: CASTRQEGGHTGELFF.